A selection of T cell receptor beta chains follows, all from one sample in a study of blood T cells in healthy people across ages. TCRdb reprocessed the 5' RACE reads with MiXCR, giving one entry per CDR3 protein. The sample holds hundreds of thousands of distinct CDR3 sequences, roughly 21% seen once. Sequenced input: blood. The origin of the receptors is a man aged 65 to 85 in good health. Each CDR3 is given with its conserved first and last residue. D genes are given only for firm matches. The size entry is marked missing in some rows and otherwise reads once, few, many or a size class.

J gene: TRBJ2-7
D gene: TRBD1
clone size: NA
V gene: TRBV5-1
CDR3 protein: CASSVQGGTYEQYF
CDR3 DNA: TGCGCCAGCAGCGTACAGGGGGGAACCTACGAGCAGTACTTC

J gene: TRBJ2-1
D gene: NA
clone size: few
V gene: TRBV20-1
CDR3 protein: CSVLRQRDNEQFF
CDR3 DNA: TGCAGTGTCCTTAGGCAGAGGGACAATGAGCAGTTCTTC

J gene: TRBJ2-3
D gene: NA
clone size: many
V gene: TRBV15
CDR3 protein: CATSRFPAGDTQYF
CDR3 DNA: TGTGCCACCAGCAGATTCCCGGCGGGAGATACGCAGTATTTT

J gene: TRBJ2-5
D gene: TRBD2
clone size: NA
V gene: TRBV20-1
CDR3 protein: CTSRLAGETQYF
CDR3 DNA: TGCACTTCCCGACTAGCGGGAGAGACCCAGTACTTC

J gene: TRBJ1-4
D gene: NA
clone size: NA
V gene: TRBV27
CDR3 protein: CASTAVGRASTNEKLVF
CDR3 DNA: TGTGCCAGCACTGCGGTCGGGAGGGCATCAACTAATGAAAAACTGGTTTTT

J gene: TRBJ2-1
D gene: NA
clone size: NA
V gene: TRBV5-1
CDR3 protein: CASSLSEWGIHEQFF
CDR3 DNA: TGCGCCAGCAGCTTGTCGGAATGGGGGATCCATGAGCAGTTCTTC

J gene: TRBJ1-5
D gene: TRBD1
clone size: NA
V gene: TRBV6-5
CDR3 protein: CASSSPRDRAIYSNQPQHF
CDR3 DNA: TGTGCCAGCAGTTCCCCCCGGGACAGGGCGATATATAGCAATCAGCCCCAGCATTTT

J gene: TRBJ2-7
D gene: NA
clone size: NA
V gene: TRBV3-1
CDR3 protein: CASSQDVGSGTYEQYF
CDR3 DNA: TGTGCCAGCAGCCAAGACGTGGGTAGCGGAACCTACGAGCAGTACTTC

J gene: TRBJ2-2
D gene: TRBD1
clone size: NA
V gene: TRBV6-5
CDR3 protein: CATRGRNTGELFF
CDR3 DNA: TGTGCCACCAGGGGGCGGAACACCGGGGAGCTGTTTTTT

J gene: TRBJ2-7
D gene: NA
clone size: few
V gene: TRBV20-1
CDR3 protein: CSARDPQIPYEQYF
CDR3 DNA: TGCAGTGCTAGAGATCCACAGATCCCCTACGAGCAGTACTTC

J gene: TRBJ2-5
D gene: TRBD1
clone size: once
V gene: TRBV18
CDR3 protein: CASSPGDSQNTQYF
CDR3 DNA: TGTGCCAGCTCACCAGGGGACAGCCAGAATACCCAGTACTTC

J gene: TRBJ2-1
D gene: NA
clone size: few
V gene: TRBV20-1
CDR3 protein: CSARDLGSEQFF
CDR3 DNA: TGCAGTGCTAGAGATCTGGGATCTGAGCAGTTCTTC

J gene: TRBJ2-5
D gene: TRBD2
clone size: NA
V gene: TRBV9
CDR3 protein: CASSLSGGREQTQYF
CDR3 DNA: TGTGCCAGCAGCCTCAGCGGGGGGAGGGAACAGACCCAGTACTTC